The clone carrying this T cell receptor beta chain has at least ten counts. The antigen remains unidentified. Arm-PCR of CDR3 regions and iRepertoire HTBI primers were the basis on which TCR beta libraries were built. MiXCR, run by TCRdb on the multiplex PCR reads, gives a single entry per CDR3 protein. The data hold roughly 400,000 distinct CDR3 sequences, with roughly 20% observed a single time. This record comes from a study of regulatory T cells in long-lasting Graves disease. Study-level results: Not thyroid tissue but only peripheral blood was studied. More public clonotypes were shared by persistent patients (about 2,700) than by new patients (roughly 910). Favored gene segments in persistent disease were TRBV28, TRBJ1-2 and TRBJ2-5.

This CDR3 region has 15 residues. Trimming cost V 5 bases and J 9 bases; bases outside gene matches: 10. Germline V gene sequence: CDR1 SGHTA, CDR2 FQGNSA. The time point here: persistent/refractory GD, antithyroid drugs over 5 years with positive TRAb. Generation of the TCR library employed RNA extracted from PBMCs. American Thyroid Association guidelines defined Graves' disease diagnosis. The receptor's source is a female donor with Graves disease. Specimen: peripheral blood mononuclear cells (PBMCs), collected when the disease was refractory, from a patient treated with antithyroid drugs. The chain employs TRBV7-2 and TRBJ1-6; 7 bases are a match to TRBD1. Here the CDR3 reads CASSARQGYGSPLHF. The DNA of the CDR3 is TGTGCCAGCAGCGCGAGACAGGGTTACGGTTCACCCCTCCACTTT.